The clone carrying this TCR beta chain was observed at least ten times. The antigen is not known. The data are from a study of Graves' ophthalmopathy and Graves' hyperthyroidism. Study-wide context: Specimen type is peripheral blood, obtained at initial diagnosis before any treatment. Study findings and constraints: A 13-signature model separated ophthalmopathy from stable hyperthyroidism, roughly 85% sensitivity, 81.08% specificity.

From RNA, the CDR3 regions of TCR beta chains were amplified and sequenced. Investigators did first-round RT-PCR with HTBI primers, then second-round multiplex PCR. TCRdb used MiXCR to reprocess the multiplex PCR reads, holding one entry per CDR3 protein. The sample yields roughly 500,000 distinct CDR3 sequences, roughly 14% seen once. Between the trimmed V and J ends, which lost 0 bases and 0 bases, there was a span of 2 bases. CDR1 and CDR2 (germline): KGHDR, SFDVKD. The CDR3 covers 14 residues. The sequence was obtained from a woman aged 25 to 39 with Graves' ophthalmopathy. The chain is built from TRBV24-1 and TRBJ1-5; D ambiguous. Input material: blood. The CDR3 is CATSDLSSNQPQHF. The CDR3 DNA reads as TGTGCCACCAGTGATTTGAGTAGCAATCAGCCCCAGCATTTT.